This TCR beta chain was sequenced in a study of shared T cell receptors in the human thymus. The CDR3 extends over 15 amino acids. The V gene's germline CDR1 is MNHEY and CDR2 SMNVEV (reference sequence). V gave up 6 bases and J gave up 4 bases, with 15 bases separating them. Produced via immunoSEQ multiplex PCR; TCRdb's table is partial and in-frame only. The profile shows some 720,000 clones, approximately 87% of them singletons. The same specimen was also included in a second study, on human thymus T cells. That report adds: Samples came from healthy Finnish infants during open corrective cardiac surgery. It was from resections taken during corrective heart surgery that the thymus tissue came. Apparent bias marked the V and J gene usage of thymic and blood repertoires. A high degree of thymic repertoire overlap among unrelated individuals was reported in related research.

The chain is built from TRBV27 and TRBJ1-4; no reliable D call. The TCR sequence derives from a boy less than two years old with a congenital heart defect. Input material: thymocytes. The CDR3 here is CASSLRGFYNEKLFF. The CDR3 DNA reads TGTGCCAGCAGCCTCCGAGGGTTTTATAATGAAAAACTGTTTTTT.